The 27 T cell receptor beta chains listed next were all sequenced from one sample in a study of OX40 agonist ivuxolimab in advanced cancers. The protocol was immunoSEQ multiplex PCR, while the TCRdb copy is restricted to in-frame clones and leaves out a portion. The sample shows fewer than 80,000 clones, 83% of them seen only once. The source was CD4+ or CD8+ T cells sorted from blood, collected in a trial of the OX40 agonist ivuxolimab. These receptors were taken from an adult with an advanced solid tumor such as melanoma, head and neck, liver or kidney cancer.

The chain links TRBV10-3 to TRBJ2-7, with a possible D match to TRBD1 (7 bases). The CDR3 covers 14 residues. Germline CDR1 reads ENHRY; CDR2 reads SYGVKD. V dropped 3 bases and J dropped 5 bases, with 14 bases sitting between them. CDR3 region: CAISDGGGSNEQYF. The CDR3 DNA reads as TGTGCCATCAGTGATGGAGGGGGCAGCAACGAGCAGTACTTC.

The chain couples TRBV7-2 to TRBJ1-2, with D possibly TRBD1 on 6 matching bases. Germline V CDR1 and CDR2: SGHTA, FQGNSA. There are 17 residues in the CDR3. Trimming stripped 4 bases from V and 4 bases from J, with 22 bases between. The CDR3 sequence is CASSSARGAGSGYGYTF. DNA for the CDR3: TGTGCCAGCAGCTCCGCTAGGGGGGCCGGGTCGGGCTATGGCTACACCTTC. The full variable domain, rest sourced from reference TRBV7-2 and TRBJ1-2, is GAGVSQSPSNKVTEKGKDVELRCDPISGHTALYWYRQSLGQGLEFLIYFQGNSAPDKSGLPSDRFSAERTGGSVSTLTIQRTQQEDSAVYLCASSSARGAGSGYGYTFGSGTRLTVV.

The V and J genes are TRBV5-1 and TRBJ2-1; no clear D. The germline gives CDR1 SGHRS, CDR2 YFSETQ. This CDR3 spans 13 amino acids. Deletions cut 5 bases from V and 5 bases from J, with 11 bases between. CDR3: CASSPVAHNEQFF. CDR3 nucleotide sequence: TGCGCCAGCAGTCCGGTCGCGCACAATGAGCAGTTCTTC.

The chain combines TRBV28 with TRBJ2-5; perhaps TRBD1 as D (5 bases). The CDR3 spans 13 residues. Trimming took 5 bases from V and 7 from J, leaving 14 bases between them. The V gene's germline CDR1 is MDHEN and CDR2 SYDVKM. The chain's CDR3 is CASSKDTPGTQYF. The CDR3 DNA reads TGTGCCAGCAGTAAGGACACCCCAGGGACCCAGTACTTC.

This clone was found once. The chain couples TRBV19 to TRBJ1-6, with D tentatively TRBD1 (5 bases). This CDR3 is built from 14 residues. Looked up from germline, CDR1 is LNHDA and CDR2 is SQIVND (reference sequence). Between the trimmed V and J ends, which lost 4 bases and 7 bases, there was a span of 11 bases. CDR3 sequence: CASSTRQTNSPLHF. CDR3 sequence (DNA): TGTGCCAGTAGTACGCGACAGACGAATTCACCCCTCCACTTT.

CDR3 bases: TGTGCCAGCAGCTTAACCGGGACAGGGTCTTCCTATGGCTACACCTTC. Translation: CASSLTGTGSSYGYTF. J is TRBJ1-2 and V is TRBV7-3, with 9 bases that match TRBD1. This CDR3 region has 16 residues. Losses at the gene ends were 0 bases for V and 4 bases for J; bases not matched to a gene: 6. Germline V gene sequence: CDR1 SGHTA, CDR2 FQGTGA.

The chain carries TRBV27 and TRBJ2-2; 12 bases align to TRBD1. This CDR3 spans 15 amino acids. With V trimmed by 4 bases and J by 7 bases, 4 bases remained unmatched. Per germline, CDR1 MNHEY and CDR2 SMNVEV (reference sequence). This CDR3 is CASSWGQGAGGELFF. The CDR3 nucleotides read TGTGCCAGCAGTTGGGGACAGGGGGCGGGCGGGGAGCTGTTTTTT.

V gene TRBV18 combines with J gene TRBJ2-1, with D possibly being TRBD2 (7 bases). V shed 3 bases and J shed 10 bases, with 13 bases lying between them. Germline V gene data show CDR1 as KGHSH and CDR2 as LQKENI. The CDR3 has 13 amino acids. This CDR3 reads CASSPGGRDEQFF. In DNA form, the CDR3 reads TGTGCCAGCTCACCGGGGGGGCGGGACGAGCAGTTCTTC.

Here the CDR3 reads CASSLRTSGGTDTQYF. CDR3 DNA: TGTGCCAGTAGTCTCCGGACTAGCGGGGGCACAGATACGCAGTATTTT. This chain links TRBV19 with TRBJ2-3, with 12 positions matching TRBD2. V trimming: 5 bases; J trimming: 1 base; junction bases outside the gene matches: 4. Germline V gene data show CDR1 as LNHDA and CDR2 as SQIVND (reference sequence). The CDR3 has 16 residues. The entire variable domain, with the rest obtained from reference TRBV19 and TRBJ2-3, is as follows: DGGITQSPKYLFRKEGQNVTLSCEQNLNHDAMYWYRQDPGQGLRLIYYSQIVNDFQKGDIAEGYSVSREKKESFPLTVTSAQKNPTAFYLCASSLRTSGGTDTQYFGPGTRLTVL.

DNA of the CDR3: TGTGCCAGCAGCTTAGAGGGCTGGGGCACTGAAGCTTTCTTT. This codes for CASSLEGWGTEAFF. The chain links TRBV7-3 to TRBJ1-1, with D unclear. There are 14 residues in the CDR3. The ends were cut back, 2 bases at V and 4 bases at J, with 11 bases in the middle. Germline V gives CDR1 SGHTA, CDR2 FQGTGA.

This clone was seen once. V gene TRBV4-1 combines with J gene TRBJ1-1, with a weak D call TRBD1 (6 bases). This CDR3 has 15 amino acids. Looked up from germline, CDR1 is MGHRA and CDR2 is YSYEKL. V shed 0 bases and J shed 10 bases, with 18 bases lying between them. CDR3 sequence: CASSQDAGAVGIAFF. The DNA of the CDR3 is TGCGCCAGCAGCCAAGATGCGGGGGCTGTGGGAATAGCTTTCTTT.

The genes are TRBV5-1 and TRBJ2-2, with TRBD1 identical over 7 bases. This CDR3 has 16 amino acids. From germline, CDR1 is SGHRS and CDR2 YFSETQ. The J segment lost 4 bases and the V segment lost 0 bases, leaving 6 bases of the junction unmatched. CDR3 residues: CASSLAETGPTGELFF. The CDR3 region has the DNA TGCGCCAGCAGCTTGGCCGAGACAGGGCCCACCGGGGAGCTGTTTTTT.

The chain carries TRBV7-9 and TRBJ2-2, with D hard to call. Germline V gives CDR1 SEHNR, CDR2 FQNEAQ (reference sequence). CDR3 length: 13 amino acids. Trimming removed 5 bases from V and 6 bases from J, with 10 bases in between. The CDR3 sequence is CASSRQDAGELFF. The DNA of the CDR3 is TGTGCCAGCAGCCGCCAGGATGCCGGGGAGCTGTTTTTT.

The rearrangement uses TRBV6-6 and TRBJ1-4; the D gene is possibly TRBD1 (5 bases). V dropped 6 bases and J dropped 7 bases, with 18 bases sitting between them. This CDR3 contains 15 residues. Germline V gene sequence: CDR1 MNHNY, CDR2 SVGAGI (reference sequence). For the CDR3, the DNA is TGTGCCAGCAGCCTAAATCAGGGATTCGGTGAAAAACTGTTTTTT. Amino acid sequence: CASSLNQGFGEKLFF.

V gene TRBV11-2 combines with J gene TRBJ1-1; D remains ambiguous. Trimming removed 2 bases at V and 1 base at J, with 5 bases between. In germline, CDR1 is SGHAT, CDR2 FQNNGV. The CDR3 is 13 amino acids. Written as DNA, the CDR3 is TGTGCCAGCAGCTTACGGGAGAACACTGAAGCTTTCTTT. Encoded protein: CASSLRENTEAFF.

This clone has more than one count but fewer than ten. V is TRBV4-1 and J is TRBJ1-3; no clear D gene. The germline gives CDR1 MGHRA, CDR2 YSYEKL. The CDR3 contains 17 residues. V lost 1 base and J 0 bases, leaving 13 bases between the germline ends. The CDR3: CASSQGVDWGSGNTIYF. DNA for the CDR3: TGCGCCAGCAGCCAAGGAGTTGACTGGGGCTCTGGAAACACCATATATTTT.

The V call is TRBV4-1, the J call TRBJ2-3, with 9 bases identical to TRBD2. The CDR3 contains 16 residues. V was pared by 4 bases and J by 5 bases, with 10 bases of the junction left unmatched. The germline V gene has CDR1 MGHRA and CDR2 YSYEKL. Written as DNA, the CDR3 is TGCGCCAGCAGCCTCTACTCGCGGGGGGGCGGAGATACGCAGTATTTT. Protein product: CASSLYSRGGGDTQYF.

The chain carries TRBV7-3 and TRBJ2-7; D not resolved. Per the germline V gene, CDR1 is SGHTA and CDR2 is FQGTGA. This CDR3 is 13 amino acids long. Trimming took off 1 base at V and 4 bases at J, with 8 bases between the two ends. The CDR3 reads CASSLNPGYEQYF. The CDR3 nucleotides read TGTGCCAGCAGCTTAAATCCCGGTTACGAGCAGTACTTC.

V and J are TRBV28 and TRBJ1-4; possibly TRBD1 for D (5 bases). Germline V gene sequence: CDR1 MDHEN, CDR2 SYDVKM. The CDR3 totals 16 residues. V was trimmed by 5 bases and J by 4 bases, leaving 17 bases between them. As DNA, the CDR3 is TGTGCCAGCAGTGAGAGGCCGCCAGGGCATAATGAAAAACTGTTTTTT. Protein sequence: CASSERPPGHNEKLFF.

This clone was detected once. V usage is TRBV5-3 and J usage is TRBJ1-1; 7 nucleotides match TRBD1. TRBV5-3 belongs to the ORF category, with a function that is uncertain. The CDR3 is 15 residues long. V trimming: 0 bases; J trimming: 8 bases; junction bases outside the gene matches: 10. The CDR3 spells CARSLVTRGDREAFF. CDR3 bases: TGTGCCAGAAGCTTGGTGACCAGGGGGGATAGAGAAGCTTTCTTT.

The chain couples TRBV10-3 to TRBJ1-6, with 12 bases aligning to TRBD1. The CDR3 sequence is 17 residues long. In germline, CDR1 is ENHRY, CDR2 SYGVKD. After removal of 3 bases from V and 13 bases from J, the junction contained 13 bases not matched to a gene. CDR3 amino acids: CAISDPGTGGASRPLHF. DNA for the CDR3: TGTGCCATCAGTGACCCAGGGACAGGGGGCGCGTCCCGGCCCCTCCACTTT.

The genes are TRBV9 and TRBJ2-7; maybe TRBD1 (5 bases). The CDR3 contains 14 residues. With 5 bases removed from V and 4 bases from J, the gap between germline ends came to 16 bases. CDR1 and CDR2 (germline): SGDLS, YYNGEE. The CDR3 region is CASSVAGSLYEQYF. CDR3 bases: TGTGCCAGCAGTGTGGCAGGGTCTTTATACGAGCAGTACTTC.

The CDR3 region has the DNA TGTGCCACCTCCTTCGGGCCCAATCAGCCCCAGCATTTT. Amino acid sequence: CATSFGPNQPQHF. The chain uses TRBV18 and TRBJ1-5; D gene ambiguous. Between the trimmed V and J ends, which lost 10 bases and 3 bases, there was a span of 13 bases. The CDR3 has 13 residues. Germline assignment: CDR1 KGHSH and CDR2 LQKENI. Filled out from reference TRBV18 and TRBJ1-5, the complete variable domain reads NAGVMQNPRHLVRRRGQEARLRCSPMKGHSHVYWYRQLPEEGLKFMVYLQKENIIDESGMPKERFSAEFPKEGPSILRIQQVVRGDSAAYFCATSFGPNQPQHFGDGTRLSIL.

This sequence joins TRBV7-9 and TRBJ2-1; 9 nucleotides agree with TRBD2. V was clipped by 7 bases and J by 9 bases; unmatched bases: 13. CDR3 length: 15 amino acids. Germline CDR1 is SEHNR and CDR2 is FQNEAQ (reference sequence). The CDR3 DNA sequence: TGTGCCAGCACCCAATCCGGGGCGGGGGGGCTTGAGCAGTTCTTC. Translated: CASTQSGAGGLEQFF.

In this sample, this clone turned up a few times. The chain links TRBV10-3 to TRBJ1-5; D is perhaps TRBD1 (5 bases). Germline V gene sequence: CDR1 ENHRY, CDR2 SYGVKD. Trimming pared 6 bases from V and 5 bases from J, leaving 20 bases between. The CDR3 has 16 residues. In DNA, the CDR3 is TGTGCCATCAGCGGGGCGTTGGCCCTGGGGGATCAGCCCCAGCATTTT. This codes for CAISGALALGDQPQHF.

CDR3 DNA sequence: TGTGCCAGTTCGCCCGGGGGCTCCTCTAGCAATCAGCCCCAGCATTTT. This gives the protein CASSPGGSSSNQPQHF. The chain joins TRBV19 to TRBJ1-5, with a possible D match to TRBD1 (6 bases). The germline V gene has CDR1 LNHDA and CDR2 SQIVND (reference sequence). With 8 bases removed from V and 0 bases from J, the gap between germline ends came to 17 bases. The CDR3 has 16 residues.

The chain joins TRBV28 to TRBJ2-7; tentatively, D is TRBD2 (6 bases). The CDR3 loop spans 12 amino acids. Between the trimmed V and J ends, which lost 6 bases and 4 bases, there was a span of 10 bases. Germline lookup yields CDR1 MDHEN and CDR2 SYDVKM. The CDR3 loop reads CASRGLGYEQYF. The CDR3 nucleotides are TGTGCCAGCAGGGGACTTGGGTACGAGCAGTACTTC. Using reference TRBV28 and TRBJ2-7 for the parts outside the CDR3, the full variable domain is DVKVTQSSRYLVKRTGEKVFLECVQDMDHENMFWYRQDPGLGLRLIYFSYDVKMKEKGDIPEGYSVSREKKERFSLILESASTNQTSMYLCASRGLGYEQYFGPGTRLTVT.